The clone carrying this T cell receptor beta chain appeared many times. Its antigen is not known. Using unique molecular identifiers, the investigators prepared the TCRbeta library. TCRdb reprocessed the PCR reads via MiXCR and lists one record per CDR3 protein. This sample carries hundreds of thousands of distinct CDR3 sequences, 6.5% to 9% of them seen once, and the ten largest clones take 6% to 7%. These data belong to a study of T-cell reconstitution after alpha-beta-depleted transplantation in children. Study observations and caveats: Reported findings indicate that, about two months after transplant, alpha-beta T cells came from several hundred expanded clones, which were derived from non-depleted graft cells.

The germline V gene has CDR1 SNHLY and CDR2 FYNNEI. This CDR3 has 12 residues. The V gene lost 6 bases and the J gene lost 2 bases, with 7 bases spanning the gap. The starting material was PBMCs, mostly from graft donor cells, obtained 180 days after TCRalphabeta/CD19-depleted stem cell transplant. This chain links TRBV2 with TRBJ1-2; D remains unclear. This TCR was recovered from a male patient under 18 who had a stem cell transplant for acute lymphoblastic leukemia, so the T cells may come from the graft donor. This CDR3 reads CASSESNYGYTF. CDR3 sequence (DNA): TGTGCCAGCAGCGAGTCCAACTATGGCTACACCTTC.